Listed below are T cell receptor beta chains from one sample, sequenced in a study of beta chain features in type 1 diabetes. TCRdb's copy holds only in-frame clones and misses some; the assay was immunoSEQ multiplex PCR. The sample has more than 150,000 clones; about 13% are singletons. Sequences were obtained from central memory CD4+ T cells from blood. The receptors shown here come from a woman aged 18 to 35 in good health. Each CDR3 is given with its conserved first and last residue. Fields, in order: CDR3 length, V gene, CDR3 protein.

CDR3 length: 15; V gene: TRBV11-2; CDR3 protein: CASSRTSGIYNEQFF
CDR3 length: 16; V gene: TRBV4-2; CDR3 protein: CASSQGGSGRSYGYTF
CDR3 length: 16; V gene: TRBV5-4; CDR3 protein: CAFRGWASPTYNEQFF
CDR3 length: 17; V gene: TRBV7-9; CDR3 protein: CASSSSYILSGANVLTF
CDR3 length: 17; V gene: TRBV14; CDR3 protein: CASSQVVSSGSSNEQFF
CDR3 length: 14; V gene: TRBV6-5; CDR3 protein: CASSQSTLEQPQHF
CDR3 length: 14; V gene: TRBV10-3; CDR3 protein: CAIRPLDREDGYTF
CDR3 length: 15; V gene: TRBV6-5; CDR3 protein: CASSYIGTGSYEQYF
CDR3 length: 13; V gene: TRBV6-1; CDR3 protein: CATLLSGRGEQFF
CDR3 length: 17; V gene: TRBV28; CDR3 protein: CASSLLLAGGSGNEQFF
CDR3 length: 12; V gene: TRBV29-1; CDR3 protein: CSVAQGNNEQFF
CDR3 length: 15; V gene: TRBV5-1; CDR3 protein: CASSLTEGSNQPQHF
CDR3 length: 14; V gene: TRBV28; CDR3 protein: CASRKETESYGYTF
CDR3 length: 14; V gene: TRBV10-3; CDR3 protein: CAISDPGLDYGYTF
CDR3 length: 14; V gene: TRBV5-1; CDR3 protein: CASSLEGVSYGYTF
CDR3 length: 15; V gene: TRBV7-9; CDR3 protein: CASSADNRVAETQYF